This entry lists 16 T cell receptor beta chains sequenced from one sample in a study of early T cells in non-severe SARS-CoV-2 infection. Via MiXCR, TCRdb re-called the 5' RACE reads, giving one row per CDR3 protein. The repertoire holds about 29,000 distinct CDR3 sequences, around 5% seen once, with approximately 0.88% in the top ten. Sequencing was done on a sample of whole blood. These receptors all stem from an adult who was a healthcare worker with PCR-confirmed SARS-CoV-2 infection or an uninfected control (not recorded which).

The sample holds many counts of this clonotype. This CDR3 is CASSLEGTGAEAFF. CDR3 nucleotides: TGTGCCAGCAGCTTAGAGGGGACAGGAGCTGAAGCTTTCTTT. The chain carries TRBV11-2 and TRBJ1-1; 8 positions match TRBD1. V was clipped by 0 bases and J by 6 bases; unmatched bases: 3. The CDR3 spans 14 residues. Germline V gene data show CDR1 as SGHAT and CDR2 as FQNNGV.

At least ten counts were recorded for this clonotype. The junction shows a germline mismatch at one end, possibly a read error. This chain uses TRBV3-1 with TRBJ2-5, with D perhaps TRBD2 (6 bases). This CDR3 has 14 amino acids. Germline CDR1 reads LGHDT; CDR2 reads YNNKEL (reference sequence). The CDR3 region is CASTQRTIQETQYF. DNA of the CDR3: TGTGCCAGCACCCAACGGACTATTCAAGAGACCCAGTACTTC.

This clonotype was counted at least ten times. The rearrangement links TRBV25-1 to TRBJ2-7; 11 bases are shared with TRBD2. This CDR3 has 15 residues. After removal of 2 bases from V and 3 bases from J, the junction contained 3 bases not matched to a gene. The germline V gene has CDR1 MGHDK and CDR2 SYGVNS. The CDR3: CASSEVGTSGYEQYF. The CDR3 DNA reads as TGTGCCAGCAGTGAAGTAGGGACTAGCGGCTACGAGCAGTACTTC.

At least ten counts were recorded for this clonotype. This sequence joins TRBV18 and TRBJ2-4; 7 bases map to TRBD1. The germline V gene has CDR1 KGHSH and CDR2 LQKENI. The V and J ends lost 6 bases and 4 bases, in that order; junction bases with no gene match: 6. This CDR3 comprises 14 residues. The CDR3 coding sequence is TGTGCCAGCTCTACGTGGACAGGAAAAAACATTCAGTACTTC. Its protein is CASSTWTGKNIQYF.

At least ten counts were recorded for this clonotype. The chain carries TRBV6-1 and TRBJ2-7; D unclear. Germline V gene lookup returns CDR1 MNHNS and CDR2 SASEGT. The CDR3 loop spans 13 amino acids. V was clipped by 3 bases and J by 0 bases, with 6 bases between them. CDR3 protein: CASSENSSYEQYF. The DNA of the CDR3 is TGTGCCAGCAGTGAGAACAGCTCCTACGAGCAGTACTTC.

This clonotype was seen only a few times. V and J are TRBV27 and TRBJ2-2; D gene uncertain. The length of the CDR3 is 12 residues. Looked up from germline, CDR1 is MNHEY and CDR2 is SMNVEV (reference sequence). V gave up 4 bases and J gave up 6 bases, with 6 bases separating them. The CDR3 loop is CASSYPAGELFF. The DNA of the CDR3 is TGTGCCAGCAGTTACCCGGCCGGGGAGCTGTTTTTT.

This clonotype was seen ten or more times. The rearrangement links TRBV11-2 to TRBJ1-6; D remains unclear. V dropped 6 bases and J dropped 5 bases, with 11 bases sitting between them. CDR3 length: 14 amino acids. The V gene's germline CDR1 is SGHAT and CDR2 FQNNGV. The chain's CDR3 is CASSQTRDNSPLHF. The CDR3 DNA follows: TGTGCCAGCAGTCAGACAAGGGATAATTCACCCCTCCACTTT.

The V call is TRBV12-3 or TRBV12-4, the J call TRBJ1-2; D unresolved. V was trimmed by 7 bases and J by 6 bases, leaving 15 bases between them. The CDR3 has 13 residues. The CDR3 sequence: CASTLTRLDGYTF. CDR3 nucleotide sequence: TGTGCCAGCACCTTGACAAGGTTGGATGGCTACACCTTC.

This clonotype was counted only a few times. J is TRBJ2-7 and V is TRBV27, with TRBD2 identical over 7 bases. The CDR3 contains 14 residues. Per germline, CDR1 MNHEY and CDR2 SMNVEV (reference sequence). V shed 3 bases, J shed 2 bases, and the junction held 4 bases outside the gene matches. CDR3 region: CASSLGGSTYEQYF. The CDR3, as DNA: TGTGCCAGCAGTTTGGGAGGGAGCACCTACGAGCAGTACTTC.

This clonotype was seen ten or more times. The chain carries TRBV27 and TRBJ2-3, with 7 bases identical to TRBD2. From germline, CDR1 is MNHEY and CDR2 SMNVEV (reference sequence). The CDR3 extends over 18 amino acids. V shed 1 base and J 7 bases; nucleotides not matched to a gene: 17. This CDR3 reads CASSLLSEAVGGRNTQYF. CDR3 bases: TGTGCCAGCAGTTTATTATCTGAGGCGGTGGGCGGGAGAAATACGCAGTATTTT.

This clonotype was found many times. This chain uses TRBV6-2 or TRBV6-3 with TRBJ2-3; 8 nucleotides agree with TRBD2. The germline gives CDR1 MNHEY, CDR2 SVGEGT. The V segment lost 4 bases and the J segment 1 base; nucleotides outside the gene matches: 4. This CDR3 has 15 residues. DNA for the CDR3: TGTGCCAGCAGTTTAGCGGGGAGACGCACAGATACGCAGTATTTT. This gives the protein CASSLAGRRTDTQYF.

Ten or more counts support this clonotype. The chain has TRBV29-1 and TRBJ2-1; 12 bases fit TRBD2. The CDR3 covers 13 residues. The V and J ends lost 6 bases and 5 bases, in that order; junction bases with no gene match: 2. Germline V gene data show CDR1 as SQVTM and CDR2 as ANQGSEA. CDR3 residues: CSVTSGSHNEQFF. The CDR3 DNA is TGCAGCGTGACTAGCGGGAGCCACAATGAGCAGTTCTTC.

V usage is TRBV20-1 and J usage is TRBJ2-1, with 9 bases aligning to TRBD2. The CDR3 extends over 15 amino acids. The V and J ends lost 0 bases and 8 bases, in that order; junction bases with no gene match: 8. From germline, CDR1 is DFQATT and CDR2 SNEGSKA (reference sequence). The CDR3 DNA reads as TGCAGTGCTAGAGAGGCACTAGCGGGCTGGGATGAGCAGTTCTTC. Its protein is CSAREALAGWDEQFF.

This clonotype was detected ten times or more. The CDR3 reads CASRTTGMVAGETYEQYF. CDR3 nucleotide sequence: TGTGCCAGCAGGACGACAGGGATGGTAGCGGGAGAGACCTACGAGCAGTACTTC. The chain combines TRBV11-2 with TRBJ2-7; TRBD2 matches at 9 bases. V shed 6 bases and J 2 bases; nucleotides not matched to a gene: 17. This CDR3 spans 18 amino acids. Germline CDR1 SGHAT, CDR2 FQNNGV. Full variable domain (rest looked up from reference TRBV11-2 and TRBJ2-7): EAGVAQSPRYKIIEKRQSVAFWCNPISGHATLYWYQQILGQGPKLLIQFQNNGVVDDSQLPKDRFSAERLKGVDSTLKIQPAKLEDSAVYLCASRTTGMVAGETYEQYFGPGTRLTVT.

This clonotype was observed many times. This chain connects TRBV30 to TRBJ1-2; maybe TRBD1 (5 bases). Trimming cost V 8 bases and J 7 bases, with 23 bases left between them. The CDR3 runs to 14 residues. Germline CDR1 and CDR2: GTSNPN and SVGIG (reference sequence). In DNA, the CDR3 is TGTGCCAGTACCCCACGTAGGGGTAAGGGTGGCTACACCTTC. Its translation: CASTPRRGKGGYTF. Supplemented by reference TRBV30 and TRBJ1-2, the full variable domain reads SQTIHQWPATLVQPVGSPLSLECTVEGTSNPNLYWYRQAAGRGLQLLFYSVGIGQISSEVPQNLSASRPQDRQFILSSKKLLLSDSGFYLCASTPRRGKGGYTFGSGTRLTVV.

In this sample, this clonotype turned up many times. The chain joins TRBV30 to TRBJ2-1; perhaps TRBD1 as D (6 bases). This CDR3 comprises 13 residues. The V and J ends lost 6 bases and 0 bases respectively, with 9 bases between them. The germline gives CDR1 GTSNPN, CDR2 SVGIG (reference sequence). The CDR3 loop is CACRDISYNEQFF. The CDR3 nucleotides are TGTGCCTGCCGGGACATCTCCTACAATGAGCAGTTCTTC.